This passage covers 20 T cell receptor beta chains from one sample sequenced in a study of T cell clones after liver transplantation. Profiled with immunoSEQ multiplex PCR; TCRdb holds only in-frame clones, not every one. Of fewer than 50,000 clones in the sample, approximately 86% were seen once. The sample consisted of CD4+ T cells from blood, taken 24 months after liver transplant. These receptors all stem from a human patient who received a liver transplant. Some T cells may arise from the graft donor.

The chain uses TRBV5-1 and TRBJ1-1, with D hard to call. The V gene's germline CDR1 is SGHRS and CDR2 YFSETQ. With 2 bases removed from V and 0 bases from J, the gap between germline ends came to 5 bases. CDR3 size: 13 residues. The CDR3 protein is CASSFYLNTEAFF. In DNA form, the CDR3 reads TGCGCCAGCAGCTTTTACCTGAACACTGAAGCTTTCTTT.

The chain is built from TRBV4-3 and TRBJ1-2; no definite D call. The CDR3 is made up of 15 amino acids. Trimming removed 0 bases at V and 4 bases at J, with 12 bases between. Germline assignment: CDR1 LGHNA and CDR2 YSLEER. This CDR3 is CASSQDLRGSYGYTF. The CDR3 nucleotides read TGCGCCAGCAGCCAAGATCTTAGAGGGTCCTATGGCTACACCTTC.

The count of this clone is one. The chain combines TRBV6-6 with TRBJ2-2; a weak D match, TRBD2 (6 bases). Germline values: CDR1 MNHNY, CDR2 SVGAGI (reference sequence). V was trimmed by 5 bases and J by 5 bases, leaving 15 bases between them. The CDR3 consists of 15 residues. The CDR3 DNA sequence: TGTGCCAGCAGTAACCGGGACTCGAGAACCGGGGAGCTGTTTTTT. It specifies CASSNRDSRTGELFF.

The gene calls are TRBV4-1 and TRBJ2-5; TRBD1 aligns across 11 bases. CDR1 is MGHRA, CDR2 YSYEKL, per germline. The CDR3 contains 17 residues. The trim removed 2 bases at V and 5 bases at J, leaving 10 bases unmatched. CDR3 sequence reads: CASSQLRGRDRGETQYF. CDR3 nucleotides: TGCGCCAGCAGCCAACTGCGGGGTAGGGACAGGGGGGAGACCCAGTACTTC.

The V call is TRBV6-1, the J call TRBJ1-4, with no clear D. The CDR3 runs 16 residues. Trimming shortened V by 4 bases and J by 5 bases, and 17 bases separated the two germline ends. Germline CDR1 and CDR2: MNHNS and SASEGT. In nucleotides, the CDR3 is TGTGCCAGCAGTGTCATTACCGGGAAAGCAAATGAAAAACTGTTTTTT. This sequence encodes CASSVITGKANEKLFF.

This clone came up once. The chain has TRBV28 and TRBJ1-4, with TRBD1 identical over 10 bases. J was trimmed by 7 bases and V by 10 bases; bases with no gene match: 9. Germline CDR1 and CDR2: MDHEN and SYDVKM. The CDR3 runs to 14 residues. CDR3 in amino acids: CATRRGTGVEKLFF. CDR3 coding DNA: TGTGCCACCCGCAGGGGGACAGGGGTTGAAAAACTGTTTTTT.

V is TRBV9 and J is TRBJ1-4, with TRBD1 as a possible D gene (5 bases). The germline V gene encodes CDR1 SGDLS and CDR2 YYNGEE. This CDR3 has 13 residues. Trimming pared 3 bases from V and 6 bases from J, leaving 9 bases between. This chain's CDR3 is CASSGGLHEKLFF. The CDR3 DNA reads TGTGCCAGCAGCGGGGGGTTGCATGAAAAACTGTTTTTT.

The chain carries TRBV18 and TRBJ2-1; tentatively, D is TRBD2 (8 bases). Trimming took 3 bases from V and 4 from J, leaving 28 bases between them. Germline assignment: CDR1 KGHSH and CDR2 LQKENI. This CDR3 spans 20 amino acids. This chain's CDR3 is CASSPLRQGHGRASYNEQFF. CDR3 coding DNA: TGTGCCAGCTCACCTCTGCGACAGGGTCACGGGAGGGCCTCATACAATGAGCAGTTCTTC.

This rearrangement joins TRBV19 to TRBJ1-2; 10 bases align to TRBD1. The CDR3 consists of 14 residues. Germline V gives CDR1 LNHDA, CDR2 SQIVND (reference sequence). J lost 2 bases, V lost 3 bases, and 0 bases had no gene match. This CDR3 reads CASSMGQGNYGYTF. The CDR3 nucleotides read TGTGCCAGTAGTATGGGACAGGGGAACTATGGCTACACCTTC.

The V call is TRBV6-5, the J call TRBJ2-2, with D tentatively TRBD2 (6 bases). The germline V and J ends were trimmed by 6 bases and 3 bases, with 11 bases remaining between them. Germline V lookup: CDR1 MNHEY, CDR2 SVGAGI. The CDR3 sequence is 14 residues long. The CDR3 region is CASRRERDTGELFF. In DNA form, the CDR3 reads TGTGCCAGCAGACGCGAGCGGGACACCGGGGAGCTGTTTTTT.

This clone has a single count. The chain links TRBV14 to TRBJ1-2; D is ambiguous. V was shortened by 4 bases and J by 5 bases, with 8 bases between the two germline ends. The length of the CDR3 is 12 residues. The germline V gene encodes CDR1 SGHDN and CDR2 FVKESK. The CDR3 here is CASSPLRYGYTF. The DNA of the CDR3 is TGTGCCAGCAGCCCTTTGAGATATGGCTACACCTTC.

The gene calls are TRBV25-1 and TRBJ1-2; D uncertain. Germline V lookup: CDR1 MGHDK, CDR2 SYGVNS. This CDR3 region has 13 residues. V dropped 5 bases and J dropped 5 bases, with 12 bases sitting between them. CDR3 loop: CASSSDTRYGYTF. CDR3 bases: TGTGCCAGCAGTTCAGACACACGGTATGGCTACACCTTC.

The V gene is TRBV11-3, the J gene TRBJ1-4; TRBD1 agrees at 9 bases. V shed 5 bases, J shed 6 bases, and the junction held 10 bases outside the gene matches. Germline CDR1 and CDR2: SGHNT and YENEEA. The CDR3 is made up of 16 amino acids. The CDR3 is CASSLRHRGRHEKLFF. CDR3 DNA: TGTGCCAGCAGCCTCCGCCACAGGGGGCGCCATGAAAAACTGTTTTTT.

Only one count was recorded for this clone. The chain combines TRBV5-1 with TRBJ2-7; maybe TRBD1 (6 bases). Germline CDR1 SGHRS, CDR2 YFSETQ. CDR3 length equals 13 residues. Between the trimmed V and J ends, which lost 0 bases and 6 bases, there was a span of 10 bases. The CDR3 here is CASSLGQAGEQYF. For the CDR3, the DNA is TGCGCCAGCAGCTTGGGACAGGCTGGCGAGCAGTACTTC. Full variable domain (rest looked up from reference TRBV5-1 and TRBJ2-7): KAGVTQTPRYLIKTRGQQVTLSCSPISGHRSVSWYQQTPGQGLQFLFEYFSETQRNKGNFPGRFSGRQFSNSRSEMNVSTLELGDSALYLCASSLGQAGEQYFGPGTRLTVT.

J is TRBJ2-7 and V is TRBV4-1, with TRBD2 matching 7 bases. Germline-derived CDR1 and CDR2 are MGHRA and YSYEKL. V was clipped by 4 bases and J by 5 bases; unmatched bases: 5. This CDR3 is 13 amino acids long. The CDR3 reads CASSRGGFDEQYF. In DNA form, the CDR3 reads TGCGCCAGCAGCCGGGGAGGGTTCGACGAGCAGTACTTC.

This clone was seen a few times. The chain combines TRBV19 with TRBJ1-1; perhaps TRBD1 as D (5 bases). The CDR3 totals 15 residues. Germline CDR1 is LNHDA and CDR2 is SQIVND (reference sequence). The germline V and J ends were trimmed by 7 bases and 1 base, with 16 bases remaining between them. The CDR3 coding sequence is TGTGCCAGTAATGGGTGGCAGGGCGGGAACACTGAAGCTTTCTTT. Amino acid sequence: CASNGWQGGNTEAFF. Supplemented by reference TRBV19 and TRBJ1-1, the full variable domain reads DGGITQSPKYLFRKEGQNVTLSCEQNLNHDAMYWYRQDPGQGLRLIYYSQIVNDFQKGDIAEGYSVSREKKESFPLTVTSAQKNPTAFYLCASNGWQGGNTEAFFGQGTRLTVV.

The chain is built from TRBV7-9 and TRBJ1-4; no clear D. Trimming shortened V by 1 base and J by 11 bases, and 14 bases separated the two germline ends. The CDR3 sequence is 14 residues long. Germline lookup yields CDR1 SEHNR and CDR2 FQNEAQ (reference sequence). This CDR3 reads CASSLVEAGDKLFF. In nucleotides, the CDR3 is TGTGCCAGCAGCTTAGTGGAGGCAGGAGATAAACTGTTTTTT.

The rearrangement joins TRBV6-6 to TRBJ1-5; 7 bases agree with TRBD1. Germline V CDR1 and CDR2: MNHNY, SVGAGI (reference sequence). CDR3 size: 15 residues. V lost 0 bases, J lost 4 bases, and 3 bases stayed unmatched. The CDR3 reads CASSYSMTGNQPQHF. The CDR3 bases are TGTGCCAGCAGTTACTCGATGACAGGGAATCAGCCCCAGCATTTT.

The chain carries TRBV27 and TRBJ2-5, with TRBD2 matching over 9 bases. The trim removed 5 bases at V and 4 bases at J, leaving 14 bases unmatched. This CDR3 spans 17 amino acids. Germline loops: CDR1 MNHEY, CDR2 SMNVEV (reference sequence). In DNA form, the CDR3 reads TGTGCCAGCAGTCGGGTCCTAGGCGGGAGGGCCGCAGAGACCCAGTACTTC. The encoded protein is CASSRVLGGRAAETQYF.

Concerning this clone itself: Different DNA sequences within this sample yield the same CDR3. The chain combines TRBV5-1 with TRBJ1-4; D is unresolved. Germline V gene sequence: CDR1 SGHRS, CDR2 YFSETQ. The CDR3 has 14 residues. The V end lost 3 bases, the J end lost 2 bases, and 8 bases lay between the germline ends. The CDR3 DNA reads TGCGCCAGCAGCTCAACCGCGACTAATGAAAAACTGTTTTTT. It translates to CASSSTATNEKLFF.